In its sample, the clone carrying this T cell receptor beta chain was seen many times. CDR1 and CDR2 from the germline V gene are LGHNA and YSLEER. V lost 0 bases to trimming and J lost 3 bases; unmatched junction nucleotides: 7. This CDR3 has 16 amino acids. The sample is drawn from a study of low-dose radiotherapy and immunotherapy resistance in tumors. A roughly 20-cycle PCR with a constant-region primer and V-primer adapter amplified TCRs. TCRdb ran MiXCR on the reads and lists one entry per CDR3 protein. Of roughly 50,000 distinct CDR3 sequences listed, approximately 31% are singletons. Time point here: after trial treatment. Noted treatment: LDRT plus nivolumab, ipilimumab, low-dose cyclophosphamide and aspirin (RACIN trial).

The chain combines TRBV4-3 with TRBJ2-7, with 8 bases lining up with TRBD1. This clonotype was obtained from a male donor with rectosigmoid adenocarcinoma. Source: PBMCs, taken after low-dose radiotherapy plus immunotherapy. The CDR3 DNA reads TGCGCCAGCAGCCAAGATCCCGGACAGGGATACTACGAGCAGTACTTC. Translation: CASSQDPGQGYYEQYF.